This TCR beta chain stems from a study of cytomegalovirus exposure and HLA in healthy donors. The table came from immunoSEQ multiplex PCR; TCRdb's copy has only in-frame clones and leaves some out. The data hold about 70,000 clones, with about 94% observed a single time. The ends lost 7 bases at V and 2 bases at J; junction bases unmatched: 7. The CDR3 loop spans 15 amino acids. CDR1 MNHNY and CDR2 SVGAGI come from the germline V gene (reference sequence). This chain uses TRBV6-6 with TRBJ1-5; 8 nucleotides align to TRBD1. The sample was PBMCs. The source is a man younger than 35 in good health and CMV-seropositive. The CDR3 nucleotides read TGTGCCAGCAATGGCAGGGGGCAGGGCAATCAGCCCCAGCATTTT. It translates to CASNGRGQGNQPQHF.